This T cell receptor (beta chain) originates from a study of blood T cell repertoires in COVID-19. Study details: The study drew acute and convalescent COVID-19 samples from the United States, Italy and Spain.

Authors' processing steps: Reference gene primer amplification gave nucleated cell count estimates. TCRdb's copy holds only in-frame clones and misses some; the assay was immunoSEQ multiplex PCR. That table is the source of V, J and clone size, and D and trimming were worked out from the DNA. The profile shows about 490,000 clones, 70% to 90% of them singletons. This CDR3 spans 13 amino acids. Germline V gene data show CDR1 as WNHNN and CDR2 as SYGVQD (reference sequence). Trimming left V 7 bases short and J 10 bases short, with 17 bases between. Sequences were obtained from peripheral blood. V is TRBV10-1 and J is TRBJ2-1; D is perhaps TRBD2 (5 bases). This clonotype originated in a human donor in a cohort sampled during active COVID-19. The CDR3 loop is CASTPSGVREQFF. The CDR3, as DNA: TGCGCCAGCACCCCGAGCGGTGTCCGGGAGCAGTTCTTC.